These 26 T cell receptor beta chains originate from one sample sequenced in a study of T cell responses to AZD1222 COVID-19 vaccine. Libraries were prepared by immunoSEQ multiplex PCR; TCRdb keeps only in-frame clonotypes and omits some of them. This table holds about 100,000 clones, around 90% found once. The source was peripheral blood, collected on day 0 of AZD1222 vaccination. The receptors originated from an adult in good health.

The CDR3, as DNA: TGTGCCAGCAGGCCAACTAGCGCCATACACCGAGAGACCCAGTACTTC. Protein sequence: CASRPTSAIHRETQYF. V and J are TRBV7-2 and TRBJ2-5; 7 bases align to TRBD2. With V trimmed by 6 bases and J by 4 bases, 14 bases remained unmatched. CDR1 is SGHTA and CDR2 is FQGNSA in the germline V gene. This CDR3 region has 16 residues.

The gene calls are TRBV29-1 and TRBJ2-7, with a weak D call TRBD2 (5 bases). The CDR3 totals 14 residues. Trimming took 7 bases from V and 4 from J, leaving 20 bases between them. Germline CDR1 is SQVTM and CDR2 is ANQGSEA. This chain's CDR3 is CSAQGGRESYEQYF. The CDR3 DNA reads TGCAGCGCCCAAGGTGGAAGGGAGTCTTACGAGCAGTACTTC.

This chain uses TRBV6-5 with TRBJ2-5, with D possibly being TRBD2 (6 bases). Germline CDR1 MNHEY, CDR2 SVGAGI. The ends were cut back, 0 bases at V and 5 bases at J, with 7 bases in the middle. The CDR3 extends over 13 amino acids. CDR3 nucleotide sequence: TGTGCCAGCAGTTACTCGGGACTCGAGACCCAGTACTTC. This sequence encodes CASSYSGLETQYF.

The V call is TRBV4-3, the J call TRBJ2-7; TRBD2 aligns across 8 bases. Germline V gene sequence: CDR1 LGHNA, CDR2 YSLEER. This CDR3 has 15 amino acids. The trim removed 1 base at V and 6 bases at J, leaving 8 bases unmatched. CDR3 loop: CASSQGMAGGFEQYF. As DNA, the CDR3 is TGCGCCAGCAGCCAAGGCATGGCGGGGGGTTTCGAGCAGTACTTC.

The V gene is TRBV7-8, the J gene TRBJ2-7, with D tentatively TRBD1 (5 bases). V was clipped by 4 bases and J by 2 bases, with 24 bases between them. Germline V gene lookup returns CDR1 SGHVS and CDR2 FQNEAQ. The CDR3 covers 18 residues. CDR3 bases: TGTGCCAGCAGCTCCCTTGCCCTAGACAGTATTTTAGCCTACGAGCAGTACTTC. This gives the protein CASSSLALDSILAYEQYF.

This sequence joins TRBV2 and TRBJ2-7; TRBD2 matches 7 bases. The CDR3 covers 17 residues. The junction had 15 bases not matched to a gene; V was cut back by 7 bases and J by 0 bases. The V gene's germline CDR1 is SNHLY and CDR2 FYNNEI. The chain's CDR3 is CASIRLLVGGSSYEQYF. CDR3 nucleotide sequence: TGTGCCAGCATACGGTTACTGGTCGGGGGGAGCTCCTACGAGCAGTACTTC.

The CDR3 nucleotides are TGTGCCAGCAGCTTGTCGGGACAGGGGAATTCACCCCTCCACTTT. Translation: CASSLSGQGNSPLHF. V is TRBV5-4 and J is TRBJ1-6; 10 nucleotides line up with TRBD1. V trimming: 1 base; J trimming: 7 bases; junction bases outside the gene matches: 2. This CDR3 region has 15 residues. The germline V gene has CDR1 SGHNT and CDR2 YYREEE (reference sequence).

In nucleotides, the CDR3 is TGTGCCAGCAGCATGGGGCCGCAGGCAAATACGCAGTATTTT. It yields the protein CASSMGPQANTQYF. This chain connects TRBV5-4 to TRBJ2-3; D is perhaps TRBD1 (5 bases). This CDR3 is built from 14 residues. V was shortened by 4 bases and J by 7 bases, with 16 bases between the two germline ends. The germline V gene has CDR1 SGHNT and CDR2 YYREEE (reference sequence).

The CDR3 region has the DNA TGCGCCAGCAGCCAAGGCCCGTTCGGGGAACACACAGATACGCAGTATTTT. It specifies CASSQGPFGEHTDTQYF. The V gene is TRBV4-1, the J gene TRBJ2-3; possible D gene TRBD2, 5 bases. CDR1 is MGHRA, CDR2 YSYEKL, per germline. V was clipped by 1 base and J by 2 bases, with 16 bases between them. CDR3 length equals 17 residues.

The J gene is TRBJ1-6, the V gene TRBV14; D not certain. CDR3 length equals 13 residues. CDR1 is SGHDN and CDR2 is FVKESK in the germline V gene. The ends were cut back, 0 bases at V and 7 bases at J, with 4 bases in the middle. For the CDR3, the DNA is TGTGCCAGCAGCCAAGAGGTGAATTCACCCCTCCACTTT. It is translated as CASSQEVNSPLHF.

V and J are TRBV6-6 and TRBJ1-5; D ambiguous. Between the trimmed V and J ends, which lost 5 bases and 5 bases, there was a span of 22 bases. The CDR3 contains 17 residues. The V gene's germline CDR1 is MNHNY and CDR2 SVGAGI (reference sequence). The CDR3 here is CASSPWPRSLVDQPQHF. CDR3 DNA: TGTGCCAGCAGTCCCTGGCCCCGGTCGCTTGTTGATCAGCCCCAGCATTTT.

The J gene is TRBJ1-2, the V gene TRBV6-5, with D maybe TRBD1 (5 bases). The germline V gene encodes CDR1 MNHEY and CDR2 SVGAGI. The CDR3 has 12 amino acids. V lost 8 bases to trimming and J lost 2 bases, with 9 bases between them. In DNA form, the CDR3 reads TGTGCCAGCTGGACACCAAACTATGGCTACACCTTC. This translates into CASWTPNYGYTF.

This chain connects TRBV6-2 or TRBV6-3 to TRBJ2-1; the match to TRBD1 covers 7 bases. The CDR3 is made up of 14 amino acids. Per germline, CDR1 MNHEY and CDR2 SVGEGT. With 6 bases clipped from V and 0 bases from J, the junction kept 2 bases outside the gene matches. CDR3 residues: CASSRQGSYNEQFF. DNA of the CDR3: TGTGCCAGCAGCAGACAGGGCTCCTACAATGAGCAGTTCTTC.

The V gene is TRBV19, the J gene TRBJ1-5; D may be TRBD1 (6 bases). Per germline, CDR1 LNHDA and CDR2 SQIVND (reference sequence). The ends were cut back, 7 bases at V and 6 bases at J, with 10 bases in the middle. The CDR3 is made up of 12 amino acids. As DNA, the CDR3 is TGTGCCAGTACAGGGGTTGGTCAGCCCCAGCATTTT. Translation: CASTGVGQPQHF.

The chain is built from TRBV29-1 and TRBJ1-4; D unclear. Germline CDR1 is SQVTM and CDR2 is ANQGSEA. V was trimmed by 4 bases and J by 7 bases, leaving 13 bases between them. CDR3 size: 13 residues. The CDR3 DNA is TGCAGCGTTGGGTCTAGCAAGGTTGAAAAACTGTTTTTT. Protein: CSVGSSKVEKLFF.

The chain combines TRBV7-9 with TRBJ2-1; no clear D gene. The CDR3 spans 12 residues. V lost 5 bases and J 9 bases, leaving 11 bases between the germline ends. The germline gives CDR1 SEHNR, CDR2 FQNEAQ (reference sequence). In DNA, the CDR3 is TGTGCCAGCAGCCTTCGGTTGGGTGAGCAGTTCTTC. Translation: CASSLRLGEQFF.

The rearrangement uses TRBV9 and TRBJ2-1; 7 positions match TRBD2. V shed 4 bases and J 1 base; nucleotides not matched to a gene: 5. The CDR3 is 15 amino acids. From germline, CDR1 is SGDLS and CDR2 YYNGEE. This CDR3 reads CASSSSGFSYNEQFF. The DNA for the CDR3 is TGTGCCAGCAGCTCTAGCGGTTTTTCCTACAATGAGCAGTTCTTC. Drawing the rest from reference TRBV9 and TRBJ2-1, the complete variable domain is DSGVTQTPKHLITATGQRVTLRCSPRSGDLSVYWYQQSLDQGLQFLIQYYNGEERAKGNILERFSAQQFPDLHSELNLSSLELGDSALYFCASSSSGFSYNEQFFGPGTRLTVL.

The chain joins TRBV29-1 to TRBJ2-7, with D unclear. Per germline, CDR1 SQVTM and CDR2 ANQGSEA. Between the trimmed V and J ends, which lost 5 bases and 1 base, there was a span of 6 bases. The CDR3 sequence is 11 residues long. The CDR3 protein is CSVRHSYEQYF. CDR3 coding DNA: TGCAGCGTTAGGCATTCCTACGAGCAGTACTTC.

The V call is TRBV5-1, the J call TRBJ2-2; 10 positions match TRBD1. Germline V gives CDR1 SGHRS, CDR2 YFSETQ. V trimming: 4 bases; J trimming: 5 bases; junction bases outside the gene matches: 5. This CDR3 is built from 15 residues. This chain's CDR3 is CASSLGQGVTGELFF. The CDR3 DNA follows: TGCGCCAGCAGCCTAGGACAGGGGGTAACCGGGGAGCTGTTTTTT.

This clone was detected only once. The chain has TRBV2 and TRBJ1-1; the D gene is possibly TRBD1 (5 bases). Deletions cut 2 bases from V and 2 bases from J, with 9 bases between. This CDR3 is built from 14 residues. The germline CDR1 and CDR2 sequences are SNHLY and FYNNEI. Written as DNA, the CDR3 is TGTGCCAGCAGTGAACCACAGGTAAACACTGAAGCTTTCTTT. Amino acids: CASSEPQVNTEAFF.

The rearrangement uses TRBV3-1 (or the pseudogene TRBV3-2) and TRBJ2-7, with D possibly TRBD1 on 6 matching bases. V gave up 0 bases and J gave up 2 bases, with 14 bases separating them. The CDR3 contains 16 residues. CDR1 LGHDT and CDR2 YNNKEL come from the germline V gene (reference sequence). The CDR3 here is CASSQETGMVTYEQYF. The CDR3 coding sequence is TGTGCCAGCAGCCAAGAGACAGGCATGGTGACCTACGAGCAGTACTTC.

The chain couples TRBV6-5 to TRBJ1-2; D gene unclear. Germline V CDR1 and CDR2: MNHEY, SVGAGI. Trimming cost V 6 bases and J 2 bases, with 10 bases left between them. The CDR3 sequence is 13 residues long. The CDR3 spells CASRPPENYGYTF. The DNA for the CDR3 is TGTGCCAGCAGACCCCCCGAGAACTATGGCTACACCTTC.

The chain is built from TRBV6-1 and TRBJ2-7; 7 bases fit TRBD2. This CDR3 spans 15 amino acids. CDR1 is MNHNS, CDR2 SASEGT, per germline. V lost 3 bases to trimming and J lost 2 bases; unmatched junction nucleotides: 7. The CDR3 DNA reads TGTGCCAGCAGTGAGGGACTATTCAAGGCCTACGAGCAGTACTTC. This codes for CASSEGLFKAYEQYF.

The CDR3 sequence is CASSPGQGAYGEQYF. CDR3 coding DNA: TGTGCCAGCTCACCGGGGCAGGGAGCCTACGGGGAGCAGTACTTC. The chain carries TRBV18 and TRBJ2-7, with D possibly being TRBD1 or TRBD2 (5 bases each). The length of the CDR3 is 15 residues. Germline V gives CDR1 KGHSH, CDR2 LQKENI. The V gene lost 3 bases and the J gene lost 7 bases, with 19 bases spanning the gap.

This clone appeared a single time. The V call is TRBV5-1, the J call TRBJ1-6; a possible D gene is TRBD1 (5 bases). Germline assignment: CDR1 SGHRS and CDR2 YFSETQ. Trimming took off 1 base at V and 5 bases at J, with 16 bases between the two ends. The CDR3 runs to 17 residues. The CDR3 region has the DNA TGCGCCAGCAGCTTGACCAGGGAGGGATTTGATAATTCACCCCTCCACTTT. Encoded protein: CASSLTREGFDNSPLHF.

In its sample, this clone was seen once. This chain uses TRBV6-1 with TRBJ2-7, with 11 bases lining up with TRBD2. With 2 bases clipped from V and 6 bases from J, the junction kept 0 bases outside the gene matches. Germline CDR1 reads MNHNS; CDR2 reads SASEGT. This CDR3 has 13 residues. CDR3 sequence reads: CASSELAGGEQYF. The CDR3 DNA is TGTGCCAGCAGTGAACTAGCGGGGGGCGAGCAGTACTTC.